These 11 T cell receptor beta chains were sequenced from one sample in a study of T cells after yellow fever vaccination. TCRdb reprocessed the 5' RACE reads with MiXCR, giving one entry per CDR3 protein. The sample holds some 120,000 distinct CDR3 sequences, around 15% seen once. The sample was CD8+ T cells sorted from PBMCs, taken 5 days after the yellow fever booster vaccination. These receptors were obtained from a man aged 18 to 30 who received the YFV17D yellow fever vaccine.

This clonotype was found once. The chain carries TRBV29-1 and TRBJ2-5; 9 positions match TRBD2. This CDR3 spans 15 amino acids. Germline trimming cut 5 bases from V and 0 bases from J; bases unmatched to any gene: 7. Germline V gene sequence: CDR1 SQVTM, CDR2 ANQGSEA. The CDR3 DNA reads TGCAGCGTTAGCGGGACTAGCAGCAACCAAGAGACCCAGTACTTC. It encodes CSVSGTSSNQETQYF.

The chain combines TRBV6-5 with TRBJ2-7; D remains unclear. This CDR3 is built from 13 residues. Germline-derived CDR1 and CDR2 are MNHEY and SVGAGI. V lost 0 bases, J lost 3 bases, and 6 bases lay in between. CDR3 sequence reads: CASSYSLHYEQYF. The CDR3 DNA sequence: TGTGCCAGCAGTTACTCTCTCCACTACGAGCAGTACTTC.

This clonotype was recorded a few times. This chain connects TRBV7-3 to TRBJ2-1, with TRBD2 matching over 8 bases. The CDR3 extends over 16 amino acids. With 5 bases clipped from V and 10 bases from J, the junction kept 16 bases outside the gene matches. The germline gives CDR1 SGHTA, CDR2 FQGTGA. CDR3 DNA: TGTGCCAGCAGCGATAGAGGTTCGGGGGGGCTAGGAGAGCAGTTCTTC. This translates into CASSDRGSGGLGEQFF.

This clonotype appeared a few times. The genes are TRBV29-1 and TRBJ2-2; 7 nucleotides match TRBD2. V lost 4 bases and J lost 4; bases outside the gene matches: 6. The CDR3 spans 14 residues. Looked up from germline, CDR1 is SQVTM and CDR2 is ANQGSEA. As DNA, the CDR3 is TGCAGCGTTGGGGCTAGCGGCGCCACCGGGGAGCTGTTTTTT. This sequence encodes CSVGASGATGELFF.

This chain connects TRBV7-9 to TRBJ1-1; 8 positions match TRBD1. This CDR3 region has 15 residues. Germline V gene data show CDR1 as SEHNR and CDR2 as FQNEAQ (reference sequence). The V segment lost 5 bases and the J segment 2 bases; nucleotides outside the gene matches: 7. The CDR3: CASSQGQGPNTEAFF. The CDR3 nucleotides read TGTGCCAGCAGCCAAGGACAGGGACCAAACACTGAAGCTTTCTTT. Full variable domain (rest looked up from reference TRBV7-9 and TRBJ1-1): DTGVSQNPRHKITKRGQNVTFRCDPISEHNRLYWYRQTLGQGPEFLTYFQNEAQLEKSRLLSDRFSAERPKGSFSTLEIQRTEQGDSAMYLCASSQGQGPNTEAFFGQGTRLTVV.

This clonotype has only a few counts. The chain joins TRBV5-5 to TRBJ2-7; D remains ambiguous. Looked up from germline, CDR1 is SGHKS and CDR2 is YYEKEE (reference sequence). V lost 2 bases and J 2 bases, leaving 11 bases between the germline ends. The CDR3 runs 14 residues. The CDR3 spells CASSFRGLTYEQYV. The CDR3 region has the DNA TGTGCCAGCAGCTTCAGAGGTTTAACCTACGAGCAGTACGTC.

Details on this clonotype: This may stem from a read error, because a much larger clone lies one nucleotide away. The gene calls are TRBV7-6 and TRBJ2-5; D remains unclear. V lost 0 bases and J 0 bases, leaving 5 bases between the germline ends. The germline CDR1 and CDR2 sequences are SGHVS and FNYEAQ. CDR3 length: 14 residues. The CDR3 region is CASSLAADQETQYF. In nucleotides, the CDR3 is TGTGCCAGCAGCTTAGCGGCAGACCAAGAGACCCAGTACTTC.

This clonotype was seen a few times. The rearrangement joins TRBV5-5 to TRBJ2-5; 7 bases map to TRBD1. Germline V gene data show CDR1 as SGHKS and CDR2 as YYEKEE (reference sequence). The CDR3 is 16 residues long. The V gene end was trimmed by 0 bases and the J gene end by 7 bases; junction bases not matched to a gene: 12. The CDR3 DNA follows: TGTGCCAGCAGCTTGGAAGCCCAGGGGGTCGAAGGGACCCAGTACTTC. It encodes CASSLEAQGVEGTQYF.

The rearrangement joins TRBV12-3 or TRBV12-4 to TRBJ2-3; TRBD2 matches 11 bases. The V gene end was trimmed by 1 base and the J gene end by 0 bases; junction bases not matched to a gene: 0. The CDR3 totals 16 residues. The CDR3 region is CASSLGTSGSTDTQYF. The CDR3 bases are TGTGCCAGCAGTTTAGGGACTAGCGGGAGCACAGATACGCAGTATTTT.

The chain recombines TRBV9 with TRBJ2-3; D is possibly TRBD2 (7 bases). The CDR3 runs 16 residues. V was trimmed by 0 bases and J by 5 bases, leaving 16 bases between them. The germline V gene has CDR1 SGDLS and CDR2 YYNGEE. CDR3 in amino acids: CASSVEGGGQGDTQYF. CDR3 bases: TGTGCCAGCAGCGTAGAAGGGGGGGGGCAAGGAGATACGCAGTATTTT.

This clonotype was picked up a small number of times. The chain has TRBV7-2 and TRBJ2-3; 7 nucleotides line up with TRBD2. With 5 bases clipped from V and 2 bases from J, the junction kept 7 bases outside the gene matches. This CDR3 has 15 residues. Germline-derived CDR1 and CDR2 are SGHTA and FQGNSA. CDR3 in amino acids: CASSPSGIFTDTQYF. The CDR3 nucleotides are TGTGCCAGCAGCCCGAGCGGGATATTCACAGATACGCAGTATTTT.